The rows below give T cell receptor beta chains drawn from one sample of a study of CD8+ T cells in alopecia areata. Assay used: immunoSEQ multiplex PCR; TCRdb lists only in-frame clones, some missing. This sample has about 120,000 clones, with 53% found just once. Here the sequenced sample was CD4+ T cells sorted from blood, taken at week 4, from a patient treated with tofacitinib. These receptors all stem from a human donor with alopecia areata. The CDR3 runs from the conserved cysteine through the conserved F or W. Each record gives: D gene, clone size, V gene, J gene, CDR3 protein, CDR3 DNA. D genes are given only for firm matches. Some rows have no size entry. The others give once, few or many, or a class for an expanded clone.

-	-	TRBV7-9	TRBJ2-3	CASSLGRATDTQYF	TGTGCCAGCAGCTTGGGGCGGGCGACAGATACGCAGTATTTT
TRBD1	-	TRBV5-1	TRBJ1-6	CASSPRDSINSPLHF	TGCGCCAGCAGCCCCCGGGACAGCATCAATTCACCCCTCCACTTT
-	few	TRBV30	TRBJ1-3	CAWKVGAGNTIYF	TGTGCCTGGAAGGTGGGGGCTGGAAACACCATATATTTT
-	-	TRBV15	TRBJ1-5	CATSLRITASGNQPQHF	TGTGCCACCAGCCTGCGAATTACGGCCTCGGGCAATCAGCCCCAGCATTTT
TRBD2	few	TRBV5-1	TRBJ2-7	CASSLVASGTYEQYF	TGCGCCAGCAGCTTGGTCGCTAGCGGGACCTACGAGCAGTACTTC
-	-	TRBV4-1	TRBJ1-2	CASSQDVGRRGYGYTF	TGCGCCAGCAGCCAAGATGTGGGTCGACGGGGCTATGGCTACACCTTC
-	-	TRBV7-9	TRBJ1-5	CASSLVSGQGSNQPQHF	TGTGCCAGCAGCTTAGTGTCCGGTCAGGGCTCCAATCAGCCCCAGCATTTT
-	once	TRBV5-4	TRBJ2-7	CASSLNYEQYF	TGTGCCAGCAGCTTGAACTACGAGCAGTACTTC
TRBD1	once	TRBV6-5	TRBJ2-3	CASSWDRETDTQYF	TGTGCCAGCAGTTGGGACAGGGAGACAGATACGCAGTATTTT
TRBD1	-	TRBV5-5	TRBJ1-6	CASSLDSGVQGARSPLHF	TGTGCCAGCAGCTTGGACAGTGGAGTACAGGGGGCGCGTTCACCCCTCCACTTT
-	-	TRBV11-2	TRBJ1-5	CASSFLGLSNQPQHF	TGTGCCAGCAGCTTCCTGGGGCTCAGCAATCAGCCCCAGCATTTT
-	-	TRBV5-1	TRBJ2-1	CASSWDFYNEQFF	TGCGCCAGCAGCTGGGACTTCTACAATGAGCAGTTCTTC
-	few	TRBV10-3	TRBJ1-1	CAISEAGESEAFF	TGTGCCATCAGTGAGGCAGGGGAGTCTGAAGCTTTCTTT
-	-	TRBV30	TRBJ1-2	CAWSVERRGHRGYTF	TGTGCCTGGAGTGTAGAACGTCGGGGGCATCGTGGCTACACCTTC
TRBD1	few	TRBV27	TRBJ1-5	CASRPGTGGYVSNQPQHF	TGTGCCAGCAGACCCGGGACAGGGGGCTATGTGAGCAATCAGCCCCAGCATTTT
-	few	TRBV30	TRBJ1-1	CAWSVLSRKGFTEAFF	TGTGCCTGGAGTGTACTAAGTCGGAAGGGATTCACTGAAGCTTTCTTT
TRBD2	-	TRBV30	TRBJ2-3	CAWKRLAGFDTQYF	TGTGCCTGGAAAAGACTAGCGGGTTTCGATACGCAGTATTTT
-	once	TRBV6-5	TRBJ1-5	CASSSTWGANQPQHF	TGTGCCAGCAGCTCGACCTGGGGGGCCAATCAGCCCCAGCATTTT
-	-	TRBV15	TRBJ1-4	CATSSPPREKLFF	TGTGCCACCAGCTCACCACCAAGGGAAAAACTGTTTTTT
-	-	TRBV4-1	TRBJ1-1	CASSQEIRENTEAFF	TGCGCCAGCAGCCAAGAAATACGGGAGAACACTGAAGCTTTCTTT
-	few	TRBV19	TRBJ1-1	CASPSPGAPNTEAFF	TGTGCCAGTCCCTCCCCAGGGGCCCCTAACACTGAAGCTTTCTTT
TRBD1	-	TRBV7-2	TRBJ1-2	CASSFAGTGGGYTF	TGTGCCAGCAGCTTCGCCGGGACAGGGGGTGGCTACACCTTC
TRBD1	-	TRBV19	TRBJ1-2	CASSDRDYGYTF	TGTGCCAGCTCGGACAGGGACTATGGCTACACCTTC
-	-	TRBV30	TRBJ2-3	CAWISSGPTQYF	TGTGCCTGGATCAGTAGCGGTCCAACGCAGTATTTT
-	few	TRBV6-6	TRBJ1-1	CASAKGDRNTEAFF	TGTGCCAGCGCGAAGGGGGACCGGAACACTGAAGCTTTCTTT
-	-	TRBV29-1	TRBJ2-2	CSVRGNTGELFF	TGCAGCGTCCGGGGGAACACCGGGGAGCTGTTTTTT
-	-	TRBV30	TRBJ1-2	CAWSGQRLYGYTF	TGTGCCTGGAGCGGACAGAGACTCTATGGCTACACCTTC
TRBD1	-	TRBV5-1	TRBJ1-5	CASSHGTGSNQPQHF	TGCGCCAGCAGCCATGGGACAGGTAGCAATCAGCCCCAGCATTTT
-	-	TRBV30	TRBJ2-6	CAWIRSSGANVLTF	TGTGCCTGGATCCGGTCCTCTGGGGCCAACGTCCTGACTTTC
-	-	TRBV6-6	TRBJ2-1	CASANGDTRFYNEQFF	TGTGCCAGCGCGAACGGGGACACTAGGTTTTACAATGAGCAGTTCTTC
-	few	TRBV19	TRBJ1-2	CASSIGPGGYTF	TGTGCCAGTAGTATAGGGCCGGGCGGCTACACCTTC
-	-	TRBV29-1	TRBJ2-3	CSVEEWGLRTDTQYF	TGCAGCGTTGAAGAATGGGGGCTGAGGACAGATACGCAGTATTTT
-	few	TRBV30	TRBJ1-5	CAWTQQGQPQHF	TGTGCCTGGACTCAACAGGGACAGCCCCAGCATTTT
-	few	TRBV29-1	TRBJ2-3	CSVLPGFQSLDTQYF	TGCAGCGTACTACCGGGCTTTCAATCGCTCGATACGCAGTATTTT
-	few	TRBV29-1	TRBJ2-1	CSGGRTGAHEQFF	TGCAGCGGGGGAAGAACCGGGGCCCATGAGCAGTTCTTC
TRBD1	few	TRBV5-1	TRBJ2-6	CASSLTPSKGASGANVLTF	TGCGCCAGCAGCTTGACTCCGAGCAAGGGGGCATCTGGGGCCAACGTCCTGACTTTC
-	-	TRBV5-1	TRBJ1-2	CASSLEVTASYGYTF	TGCGCCAGCAGCTTGGAGGTTACCGCGTCCTATGGCTACACCTTC
-	few	TRBV10-3	TRBJ2-7	CAAGKGSEQYF	TGTGCCGCAGGGAAGGGTAGCGAGCAGTACTTC
-	-	TRBV2	TRBJ2-1	CASMVGGPSPFF	TGTGCCAGCATGGTCGGGGGGCCCTCCCCGTTCTTC
TRBD2	few	TRBV5-1	TRBJ2-6	CASRRNSGGTGANVLTF	TGCGCCAGCAGAAGGAACAGCGGGGGAACTGGGGCCAACGTCCTGACTTTC
-	-	TRBV9	TRBJ1-5	CASSGDYSNQPQHF	TGTGCCAGCAGCGGAGACTATAGCAATCAGCCCCAGCATTTT
-	-	TRBV7-8	TRBJ2-1	CASTVRVSSYNEQFF	TGTGCCAGCACCGTAAGGGTGAGCTCCTACAATGAGCAGTTCTTC
-	-	TRBV7-9	TRBJ1-5	CASSLEAQPQHF	TGTGCCAGCAGCTTAGAGGCTCAGCCCCAGCATTTT
TRBD2	-	TRBV5-4	TRBJ2-1	CASSLGLAGSGEQFF	TGTGCCAGCAGCCTGGGACTAGCGGGGTCGGGGGAGCAGTTCTTC
-	once	TRBV30	TRBJ1-2	CAWSVSLLTYGYTF	TGTGCCTGGAGTGTAAGCCTCTTAACCTATGGCTACACCTTC
-	few	TRBV29-1	TRBJ1-5	CSVRDSNQPQHF	TGCAGCGTCCGGGACAGCAATCAGCCCCAGCATTTT
-	-	TRBV30	TRBJ2-4	CAWSVTAAKNIQYF	TGTGCCTGGAGTGTAACAGCAGCCAAAAACATTCAGTACTTC
-	-	TRBV5-1	TRBJ2-5	CASTSEWQETQYF	TGCGCCAGCACGAGTGAGTGGCAAGAGACCCAGTACTTC
-	-	TRBV29-1	TRBJ1-1	CSVERMGSEAFF	TGCAGCGTTGAGCGCATGGGGTCTGAAGCTTTCTTT
-	-	TRBV6-6	TRBJ1-6	CASSYGTTGNSPLHF	TGTGCCAGCAGTTACGGGACGACGGGGAATTCACCCCTCCACTTT
-	-	TRBV30	TRBJ1-1	CAWSVAGANTEAFF	TGTGCCTGGAGTGTAGCAGGGGCAAACACTGAAGCTTTCTTT
-	-	TRBV27	TRBJ1-6	CASTFQEPNSPLHF	TGTGCCAGCACTTTTCAGGAGCCTAATTCACCCCTCCACTTT
TRBD1	few	TRBV5-1	TRBJ2-7	CASSLAGTGVYEQYF	TGCGCCAGCAGCTTGGCGGGGACAGGGGTCTACGAGCAGTACTTC
-	-	TRBV29-1	TRBJ2-7	CSVGYMGTYEQYF	TGCAGCGTTGGTTATATGGGTACCTACGAGCAGTACTTC
-	-	TRBV7-2	TRBJ1-4	CASSPLGNRRANEKLFF	TGTGCCAGCAGCCCTTTGGGTAATCGGAGGGCTAATGAAAAACTGTTTTTT
-	-	TRBV5-1	TRBJ2-5	CASSSNQETQYF	TGCGCCAGCAGCTCCAACCAAGAGACCCAGTACTTC
-	-	TRBV7-9	TRBJ2-7	CASSLVGRASSYEQYF	TGTGCCAGCAGCTTAGTCGGGCGGGCCAGCTCCTACGAGCAGTACTTC
TRBD1	-	TRBV29-1	TRBJ1-2	CSVRTGGWGYTF	TGCAGCGTTCGTACAGGGGGTTGGGGCTACACCTTC
-	-	TRBV5-1	TRBJ2-5	CASSSGTYVRETQYF	TGCGCCAGCAGCTCCGGGACATATGTTAGGGAGACCCAGTACTTC
TRBD1	-	TRBV2	TRBJ2-2	CASRETGSNTGELFF	TGTGCCAGCAGGGAGACAGGGAGTAACACCGGGGAGCTGTTTTTT